This TCR beta chain is drawn from a study of shared clonotypes between healthy human individuals. General study points: Generally, estimated richness proved larger in naive subsets than it did in memory subsets.

Cells designated naive CD8 were CD45RO-negative and were positively selected for CCR7, with terminally differentiated effector memory CD45RA+ cells excluded. Healthy HIV-negative adults with no recent acute infections or vaccinations were recruited as donors. A word on this clone: The antigen remains undetermined. Other DNA sequences in the sample encode the same CDR3.

Data came from immunoSEQ multiplex PCR; TCRdb stores just in-frame clones and leaves some out. The sample consists of about 2 million clones, about 95% of them appearing once. Trimming at V came to 2 bases and at J to 3 bases, leaving 4 bases not matched to a gene. The CDR3 runs 15 residues. Looked up from germline, CDR1 is MNHEY and CDR2 is SMNVEV (reference sequence). The sample was naive CD8+ T cells sorted from blood. This sequence joins TRBV27 and TRBJ2-3; 8 nucleotides align to TRBD1. The sequence was obtained from a man between 18 and 29 years old in good health. CDR3 nucleotide sequence: TGTGCCAGCAGTTTAGGACAGGGCCTAACAGATACGCAGTATTTT. Its protein product is CASSLGQGLTDTQYF.